The 9 T cell receptor beta chains in this list originate from one sample, sequenced in a study of control samples from healthy donors and cancer patients. Data came from immunoSEQ multiplex PCR; TCRdb stores just in-frame clones and leaves some out. Here the sample spans about 55,000 clones, 95% to 96% being singletons. Input material: blood. The receptors shown here come from a woman aged 25 to 45 in good health.

V usage is TRBV28 and J usage is TRBJ2-7; D is undetermined. CDR1 MDHEN and CDR2 SYDVKM come from the germline V gene. The CDR3 loop spans 14 amino acids. With 3 bases removed from V and 0 bases from J, the gap between germline ends came to 9 bases. The CDR3 spells CASSLDASSYEQYF. In DNA, the CDR3 is TGTGCCAGCAGTTTGGACGCTAGCTCCTACGAGCAGTACTTC.

The chain recombines TRBV5-1 with TRBJ1-5; unclear D gene. Germline V gene data show CDR1 as SGHRS and CDR2 as YFSETQ. Trimming took 0 bases from V and 7 from J, leaving 11 bases between them. This CDR3 comprises 14 residues. CDR3 amino acids: CASSLEGFGQPQHF. The CDR3 coding sequence is TGCGCCAGCAGCTTGGAAGGGTTCGGGCAGCCCCAGCATTTT.

CDR3 nucleotide sequence: TGTGCCAGCTCACCAGGCTTGAACACCGGGGAGCTGTTTTTT. Residues: CASSPGLNTGELFF. The chain couples TRBV18 to TRBJ2-2; D call uncertain. Germline V gives CDR1 KGHSH, CDR2 LQKENI. This CDR3 region has 14 residues. The germline V and J ends were trimmed by 2 bases and 1 base, with 5 bases remaining between them.

This chain joins TRBV6-6 and TRBJ2-7; maybe TRBD1 (6 bases). Germline loops: CDR1 MNHNY, CDR2 SVGAGI (reference sequence). Deletions cut 7 bases from V and 4 bases from J, with 17 bases between. The length of the CDR3 is 14 residues. The CDR3 reads CASNYRDTPYEQYF. The CDR3 DNA reads as TGTGCCAGCAACTATCGGGACACCCCTTACGAGCAGTACTTC.

This chain joins TRBV6-5 and TRBJ2-2; a weak D match, TRBD2 (5 bases). Trimming stripped 0 bases from V and 5 bases from J, with 13 bases between. The CDR3 has 16 residues. The germline gives CDR1 MNHEY, CDR2 SVGAGI. CDR3 sequence reads: CASSYSSGSGTGELFF. As DNA, the CDR3 is TGTGCCAGCAGTTACTCGAGCGGAAGTGGAACCGGGGAGCTGTTTTTT.

V and J are TRBV27 and TRBJ2-7, with D unclear. Germline CDR1 is MNHEY and CDR2 is SMNVEV (reference sequence). The V gene lost 0 bases and the J gene lost 6 bases, with 15 bases spanning the gap. The CDR3 has 15 amino acids. CDR3 bases: TGTGCCAGCAGTTTATCTCTGTATGATCTGGGCGAGCAGTACTTC. It yields the protein CASSLSLYDLGEQYF.

The J gene is TRBJ2-5, the V gene TRBV7-8; possibly TRBD1 or TRBD2 for D (5 bases each). There are 16 residues in the CDR3. The germline CDR1 and CDR2 sequences are SGHVS and FQNEAQ. Trimming removed 1 base at V and 10 bases at J, with 22 bases between. The CDR3 is CASSLGYRTGRSDQYF. CDR3 nucleotide sequence: TGTGCCAGCAGCTTAGGCTACCGGACGGGGCGGAGTGACCAGTACTTC.

The chain joins TRBV3-1 (or the pseudogene TRBV3-2) to TRBJ2-7; unclear D gene. The germline CDR1 and CDR2 sequences are LGHDT and YNNKEL (reference sequence). This CDR3 has 13 amino acids. V was trimmed by 4 bases and J by 3 bases, leaving 10 bases between them. CDR3: CASSLSNSYEQYF. DNA for the CDR3: TGTGCCAGCAGCCTCTCCAATAGCTACGAGCAGTACTTC.

This clone has just one count. The V call is TRBV6-5, the J call TRBJ2-1; D ambiguous. V gave up 4 bases and J gave up 7 bases, with 8 bases separating them. This CDR3 region has 12 residues. Per the germline V gene, CDR1 is MNHEY and CDR2 is SVGAGI. The CDR3 nucleotides are TGTGCCAGCAGTTTCGACTGGAATGAGCAGTTCTTC. This translates into CASSFDWNEQFF.